This T cell receptor (beta chain) was recovered during a study of response to subunit inactivated influenza vaccine. Only a few counts were recorded for this clonotype. The antigen is undetermined. Study results and caveats: Authors suggested few new T cells are recruited by each seasonal influenza vaccination.

This CDR3 spans 16 amino acids. The germline CDR1 and CDR2 sequences are SGHRS and YFSETQ. The ends lost 0 bases at V and 5 bases at J; junction bases unmatched: 5. TCRdb reanalysed the RT-PCR reads using MiXCR and keeps one entry per CDR3 protein. The sample has 530,000 or so distinct CDR3 sequences; approximately 12% are singletons. The sequencing here drew on PBMCs from blood, taken on the day of vaccination. The V gene is TRBV5-1, the J gene TRBJ2-2, with 9 bases aligning to TRBD1. The receptor comes from a man aged 45-65 years who received an inactivated influenza vaccine. This chain's CDR3 is CASSLVGTGKTGELFF. The CDR3 DNA sequence: TGCGCCAGCAGCTTGGTCGGGACAGGGAAAACCGGGGAGCTGTTTTTT.